Each of the 30 T cell receptor beta chains below was sequenced from the same sample in a study of cytomegalovirus exposure and HLA in healthy donors. In the PCR, 60 Vbeta and 13 Jbeta primers were used. Assay used: immunoSEQ multiplex PCR; TCRdb lists only in-frame clones, some missing. Seen in this sample are 130,000 or so clones; the ten most common clones hold roughly 1.6%. The sequenced sample was PBMCs. The receptors derive from a woman aged 40 to 49 in good health and CMV-seronegative.

The rearrangement uses TRBV29-1 and TRBJ1-1; the match to TRBD1 covers 9 bases. V was clipped by 7 bases and J by 6 bases; unmatched bases: 15. This CDR3 contains 15 residues. Germline CDR1 SQVTM, CDR2 ANQGSEA. Here the CDR3 DNA reads TGCAGCGCCTTCCCGGGGACAGGGCAGTGGGCTGAAGCTTTCTTT. This codes for CSAFPGTGQWAEAFF. The whole variable domain, remainder taken from reference TRBV29-1 and TRBJ1-1, is SAVISQKPSRDICQRGTSLTIQCQVDSQVTMMFWYRQQPGQSLTLIATANQGSEATYESGFVIDKFPISRPNLTFSTLTVSNMSPEDSSIYLCSAFPGTGQWAEAFFGQGTRLTVV.

V gene TRBV6-6 combines with J gene TRBJ2-1; D not resolved. CDR1 and CDR2 from the germline V gene are MNHNY and SVGAGI (reference sequence). This CDR3 comprises 15 residues. V dropped 8 bases and J dropped 6 bases, with 20 bases sitting between them. CDR3 nucleotides: TGTGCCAGCCAAAATCACTACACCAAAATCAATGAGCAGTTCTTC. It specifies CASQNHYTKINEQFF.

J is TRBJ1-5 and V is TRBV6-1; the match to TRBD1 covers 9 bases. Germline trimming cut 6 bases from V and 2 bases from J; bases unmatched to any gene: 2. The CDR3 sequence is 14 residues long. Germline CDR1 reads MNHNS; CDR2 reads SASEGT. The CDR3 bases are TGTGCCAGCAGGCGACAGGGGGGCAATCAGCCCCAGCATTTT. Translated: CASRRQGGNQPQHF.

The J gene is TRBJ1-2, the V gene TRBV11-2; unclear D gene. V dropped 3 bases and J dropped 3 bases, with 14 bases sitting between them. This CDR3 comprises 15 residues. Germline V gene sequence: CDR1 SGHAT, CDR2 FQNNGV. This chain's CDR3 is CASSFNEGAYYGYTF. The CDR3 region has the DNA TGTGCCAGCAGCTTTAACGAAGGAGCTTACTATGGCTACACCTTC.

The DNA of the CDR3 is TGTGCCAGCAGCCTGGATCGGGGCACAGATACGCAGTATTTT. This sequence encodes CASSLDRGTDTQYF. The V call is TRBV7-9, the J call TRBJ2-3; no reliable D call. In germline, CDR1 is SEHNR, CDR2 FQNEAQ (reference sequence). CDR3 size: 14 residues. Trimming took 5 bases from V and 1 from J, leaving 10 bases between them. Together with reference TRBV7-9 and TRBJ2-3, the CDR3 gives the full variable domain: DTGVSQNPRHKITKRGQNVTFRCDPISEHNRLYWYRQTLGQGPEFLTYFQNEAQLEKSRLLSDRFSAERPKGSFSTLEIQRTEQGDSAMYLCASSLDRGTDTQYFGPGTRLTVL.

V usage is TRBV9 and J usage is TRBJ1-1, with 8 bases identical to TRBD1. CDR1 and CDR2 from the germline V gene are SGDLS and YYNGEE. This CDR3 region has 15 residues. Trimming took 4 bases from V and 1 from J; bases not matched to a gene: 6. The CDR3 region is CASSFQDRANTEAFF. The CDR3 region has the DNA TGTGCCAGCAGCTTCCAGGACAGGGCGAACACTGAAGCTTTCTTT.

V gene TRBV29-1 combines with J gene TRBJ1-1; maybe TRBD1 (5 bases). Germline lookup yields CDR1 SQVTM and CDR2 ANQGSEA. Trimming removed 6 bases from V and 4 bases from J, with 9 bases in between. The CDR3 extends over 11 amino acids. CDR3 sequence (DNA): TGCAGCGTGGACGGGGGCACTGAAGCTTTCTTT. This translates into CSVDGGTEAFF.

V usage is TRBV7-2 and J usage is TRBJ2-3; D ambiguous. The V gene lost 5 bases and the J gene lost 2 bases, with 8 bases spanning the gap. CDR3 length: 13 amino acids. The germline CDR1 and CDR2 sequences are SGHTA and FQGNSA. CDR3 protein: CASSPQNTDTQYF. As DNA, the CDR3 is TGTGCCAGCAGCCCTCAGAACACAGATACGCAGTATTTT.

The chain is built from TRBV6-6 and TRBJ2-3; tentative D call: TRBD1 (6 bases). The CDR3 length is 16 residues. Germline V gene data show CDR1 as MNHNY and CDR2 as SVGAGI (reference sequence). V lost 2 bases, J lost 2 bases, and 14 bases lay in between. The DNA of the CDR3 is TGTGCCAGCAGTTACGGCGTGGGGGCCCCCACAGATACGCAGTATTTT. Amino acid sequence: CASSYGVGAPTDTQYF.

The genes are TRBV5-4 and TRBJ1-2, with a weak D call TRBD1 (6 bases). The CDR3 runs 14 residues. Per the germline V gene, CDR1 is SGHNT and CDR2 is YYREEE (reference sequence). With 4 bases removed from V and 4 bases from J, the gap between germline ends came to 14 bases. The CDR3 region has the DNA TGTGCCAGCAGCCCAGGAAACAGGGCCTATGGCTACACCTTC. This encodes CASSPGNRAYGYTF. Using reference TRBV5-4 and TRBJ1-2 for the parts outside the CDR3, the full variable domain is ETGVTQSPTHLIKTRGQQVTLRCSSQSGHNTVSWYQQALGQGPQFIFQYYREEENGRGNFPPRFSGLQFPNYSSELNVNALELDDSALYLCASSPGNRAYGYTFGSGTRLTVV.

The rearrangement joins TRBV6-1 to TRBJ1-1, with unresolved D. Trimming left V 8 bases short and J 6 bases short, with 10 bases between. The CDR3 length is 11 residues. The germline gives CDR1 MNHNS, CDR2 SASEGT. CDR3 in amino acids: CASQRLSEAFF. The DNA for the CDR3 is TGTGCCAGCCAGAGACTCTCTGAAGCTTTCTTT.

The chain recombines TRBV18 with TRBJ2-7; possibly TRBD2 for D (5 bases). With 5 bases removed from V and 6 bases from J, the gap between germline ends came to 14 bases. The CDR3 is 13 amino acids. Germline lookup yields CDR1 KGHSH and CDR2 LQKENI. The CDR3 loop is CASSVVRGSEQYF. CDR3 coding DNA: TGTGCCAGCTCAGTTGTCAGAGGGTCCGAGCAGTACTTC.

The chain carries TRBV9 and TRBJ2-1, with 14 positions matching TRBD2. CDR3 size: 15 residues. Per the germline V gene, CDR1 is SGDLS and CDR2 is YYNGEE. Germline trimming cut 4 bases from V and 10 bases from J; bases unmatched to any gene: 7. The CDR3 reads CASSPGTSGGGEQFF. The CDR3 nucleotides read TGTGCCAGCAGCCCGGGGACTAGCGGGGGAGGAGAGCAGTTCTTC.

This chain connects TRBV5-4 to TRBJ1-2; 9 nucleotides line up with TRBD1. With 2 bases clipped from V and 4 bases from J, the junction kept 3 bases outside the gene matches. The germline CDR1 and CDR2 sequences are SGHNT and YYREEE (reference sequence). The CDR3 has 14 amino acids. The CDR3 loop reads CASSFDRGGYGYTF. The CDR3 DNA sequence: TGTGCCAGCAGCTTTGACAGGGGGGGCTATGGCTACACCTTC.

V and J are TRBV7-3 and TRBJ2-5, with 8 bases fitting TRBD2. CDR1 SGHTA and CDR2 FQGTGA come from the germline V gene. Trimming removed 4 bases from V and 3 bases from J; junction bases left unmatched: 1. CDR3 length equals 13 residues. This chain's CDR3 is CASSSTSEETQYF. In DNA, the CDR3 is TGTGCCAGCAGCTCGACTAGCGAAGAGACCCAGTACTTC.

The chain combines TRBV5-4 with TRBJ1-2; 8 positions agree with TRBD1. This CDR3 is 14 amino acids long. Germline V gives CDR1 SGHNT, CDR2 YYREEE (reference sequence). J was trimmed by 2 bases and V by 4 bases; bases with no gene match: 4. In nucleotides, the CDR3 is TGTGCCAGCAGCACCCGACAGGGGAACTATGGCTACACCTTC. It encodes CASSTRQGNYGYTF.

The V and J genes are TRBV5-6 and TRBJ1-6; maybe TRBD1 (5 bases). The CDR3 covers 15 residues. V shed 0 bases and J shed 9 bases, with 13 bases lying between them. Germline V CDR1 and CDR2: SGHDT, YYEEEE. The CDR3 coding sequence is TGTGCCAGCAGCTTGGGGGGCTACTGGAGTTCACCCCTCCACTTT. This encodes CASSLGGYWSSPLHF. Based on the CDR3 plus reference TRBV5-6 and TRBJ1-6, the full variable domain is DAGVTQSPTHLIKTRGQQVTLRCSPKSGHDTVSWYQQALGQGPQFIFQYYEEEERQRGNFPDRFSGHQFPNYSSELNVNALLLGDSALYLCASSLGGYWSSPLHFGNGTRLTVT.

The V gene is TRBV6-1, the J gene TRBJ1-1; weak D call: TRBD1 (6 bases). CDR1 MNHNS and CDR2 SASEGT come from the germline V gene. Trimming cost V 6 bases and J 6 bases, with 11 bases left between them. The CDR3 is 12 amino acids. The CDR3 sequence is CASSIQGAEAFF. The CDR3 nucleotides are TGTGCCAGCAGCATACAGGGCGCTGAAGCTTTCTTT.

V and J are TRBV28 and TRBJ1-2, with unresolved D. The germline V gene has CDR1 MDHEN and CDR2 SYDVKM. The CDR3 has 13 residues. V dropped 2 bases and J dropped 2 bases, with 6 bases sitting between them. CDR3: CASSLGRNYGYTF. As DNA, the CDR3 is TGTGCCAGCAGTTTAGGGAGAAACTATGGCTACACCTTC.

The chain is built from TRBV6-6 and TRBJ1-1, with D uncertain. Germline V gene lookup returns CDR1 MNHNY and CDR2 SVGAGI (reference sequence). The V and J ends lost 6 bases and 1 base respectively, with 12 bases between them. This CDR3 spans 14 amino acids. CDR3 DNA sequence: TGTGCCAGCAGGCTCTTACAGCCGAACACTGAAGCTTTCTTT. Protein sequence: CASRLLQPNTEAFF.

This chain joins TRBV7-9 and TRBJ1-2; 10 nucleotides match TRBD1. V was clipped by 0 bases and J by 8 bases; unmatched bases: 6. CDR1 is SEHNR and CDR2 is FQNEAQ in the germline V gene (reference sequence). The CDR3 is 15 amino acids. This CDR3 is CASSLAGGQGRGYTF. Written as DNA, the CDR3 is TGTGCCAGCAGCTTAGCGGGGGGACAGGGGAGAGGCTACACCTTC.

In DNA form, the CDR3 reads TGTGCCAGCAGTTTTAACAGGGGAGAGGCTGGCTACACCTTC. It encodes CASSFNRGEAGYTF. The gene calls are TRBV27 and TRBJ1-2; 7 bases line up with TRBD1. The CDR3 has 14 amino acids. Germline trimming cut 3 bases from V and 7 bases from J; bases unmatched to any gene: 8. Germline-derived CDR1 and CDR2 are MNHEY and SMNVEV (reference sequence).

The CDR3 nucleotides are TGTGCCAGCACCGAAGGGACTAGCGGGGACGAGCAGTACTTC. Its protein is CASTEGTSGDEQYF. The genes are TRBV6-1 and TRBJ2-7; the match to TRBD2 covers 13 bases. Germline trimming cut 7 bases from V and 5 bases from J; bases unmatched to any gene: 5. Looked up from germline, CDR1 is MNHNS and CDR2 is SASEGT. The CDR3 contains 14 residues.

The chain has TRBV6-1 and TRBJ1-3; TRBD1 matches at 7 bases. The CDR3 runs 15 residues. With 7 bases clipped from V and 0 bases from J, the junction kept 6 bases outside the gene matches. The V gene's germline CDR1 is MNHNS and CDR2 SASEGT. The CDR3 sequence is CASTQGGHSGNTIYF. The CDR3 bases are TGTGCCAGCACCCAAGGGGGCCACTCTGGAAACACCATATATTTT.

This CDR3 is CASSPGGAAGNEQYV. The CDR3 DNA reads TGCGCCAGCAGCCCTGGGGGCGCTGCAGGGAACGAGCAGTACGTC. The chain combines TRBV5-1 with TRBJ2-7; the D gene is possibly TRBD1 (6 bases). V lost 4 bases, J lost 5 bases, and 19 bases lay in between. Germline V lookup: CDR1 SGHRS, CDR2 YFSETQ. This CDR3 is built from 15 residues.

The V and J genes are TRBV5-1 and TRBJ2-1; perhaps TRBD2 as D (7 bases). V gave up 9 bases and J gave up 2 bases, with 18 bases separating them. In germline, CDR1 is SGHRS, CDR2 YFSETQ. The CDR3 length is 15 residues. Here the CDR3 DNA reads TGCGCCACCACCGCGGGGGACACCACCTACAATGAGCAGTTCTTC. Protein sequence: CATTAGDTTYNEQFF.

The genes are TRBV5-8 and TRBJ1-5, with D perhaps matching TRBD1 (5 bases). The CDR3 covers 17 residues. CDR1 and CDR2 from the germline V gene are SGHTS and YDEGEE. The V and J ends lost 5 bases and 3 bases respectively, with 21 bases between them. The CDR3 region is CASRQYGHGGDNQPQHF. DNA for the CDR3: TGTGCCAGCAGACAGTATGGGCACGGGGGGGACAATCAGCCCCAGCATTTT.

This chain uses TRBV18 with TRBJ2-7; a weak D match, TRBD1 (5 bases). CDR3 length: 12 amino acids. The V gene lost 4 bases and the J gene lost 3 bases, with 7 bases spanning the gap. From germline, CDR1 is KGHSH and CDR2 LQKENI. CDR3 region: CASSRDSYEQYV. CDR3 sequence (DNA): TGTGCCAGCTCACGAGACAGCTACGAGCAGTACGTC.

The chain couples TRBV7-9 to TRBJ1-2; 9 bases align to TRBD1. The V and J ends lost 5 bases and 4 bases, in that order; junction bases with no gene match: 2. This CDR3 contains 13 residues. Germline V gene lookup returns CDR1 SEHNR and CDR2 FQNEAQ (reference sequence). DNA for the CDR3: TGTGCCAGCAGCCCGACAGGGGGCTATGGCTACACCTTC. It is translated as CASSPTGGYGYTF.

V is TRBV7-3 and J is TRBJ1-1; TRBD1 matches 9 bases. The germline CDR1 and CDR2 sequences are SGHTA and FQGTGA. V shed 4 bases and J 4 bases; nucleotides not matched to a gene: 4. The CDR3 length is 14 residues. The CDR3 loop reads CASSWDRVGTEAFF. DNA for the CDR3: TGTGCCAGCAGCTGGGACAGGGTGGGCACTGAAGCTTTCTTT.